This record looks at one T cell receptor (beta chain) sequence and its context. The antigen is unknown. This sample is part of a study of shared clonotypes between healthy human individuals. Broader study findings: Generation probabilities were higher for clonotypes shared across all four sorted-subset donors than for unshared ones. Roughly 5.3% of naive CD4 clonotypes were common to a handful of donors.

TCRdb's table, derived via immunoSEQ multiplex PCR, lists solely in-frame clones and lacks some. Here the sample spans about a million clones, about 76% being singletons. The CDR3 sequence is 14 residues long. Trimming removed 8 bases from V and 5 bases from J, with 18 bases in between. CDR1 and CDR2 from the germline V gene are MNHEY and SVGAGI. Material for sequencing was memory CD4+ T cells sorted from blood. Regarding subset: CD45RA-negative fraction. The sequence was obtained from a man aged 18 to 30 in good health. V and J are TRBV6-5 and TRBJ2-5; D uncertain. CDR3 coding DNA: TGTGCCAGCTCATTGACCGTATTTTCGGAGACCCAGTACTTC. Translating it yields CASSLTVFSETQYF.